The 20 T cell receptor beta chains below come from one sample, sequenced in a study of cytomegalovirus exposure and HLA in healthy donors (dated by TCRdb to about 2017). Receptor libraries were prepared by the immunoSEQ multiplex PCR assay. A mixture of 60 forward primers for TCR Vbeta segments and 13 reverse primers for TCR Jbeta segments was used in the multiplex PCR. TCRdb stores this immuneACCESS table with in-frame sequences only. Part of the clones is absent; in the studies checked, under half of the shortfall reflects unresolved V genes, and no reason is known for the rest. Counted in this sample were more than 70,000 clones; 76% of them appeared once. The top ten hold about 3.1% of the sample. Specimen: PBMCs. These receptors came from a middle-aged man in good health and CMV-seronegative.

The rearrangement uses TRBV4-3 and TRBJ1-2, with a weak D call TRBD1 (5 bases). Germline lookup yields CDR1 LGHNA and CDR2 YSLEER. The CDR3 extends over 15 amino acids. V was clipped by 4 bases and J by 1 base, with 13 bases between them. The CDR3 nucleotides read TGCGCCAGCAGCCGTTGGACAACCGATAACTATGGCTACACCTTC. Its protein is CASSRWTTDNYGYTF.

The chain is built from TRBV4-3 and TRBJ1-2, with a tentative D call TRBD1 (6 bases). Germline CDR1 reads LGHNA; CDR2 reads YSLEER. The CDR3 extends over 13 amino acids. The V end lost 0 bases, the J end lost 6 bases, and 8 bases lay between the germline ends. The CDR3 here is CASSQETGHGYTF. The CDR3 nucleotides are TGCGCCAGCAGCCAAGAAACAGGGCATGGCTACACCTTC.

This chain uses TRBV6-1 with TRBJ2-1, with 9 bases identical to TRBD2. The J segment lost 8 bases and the V segment lost 6 bases, leaving 8 bases of the junction unmatched. The CDR3 has 14 amino acids. The V gene's germline CDR1 is MNHNS and CDR2 SASEGT. CDR3 sequence (DNA): TGTGCCAGCAGCGCTAGCGGGGAGGTAGATGAGCAGTTCTTC. Amino acid sequence: CASSASGEVDEQFF.

V and J are TRBV19 and TRBJ1-1; 8 bases fit TRBD1. The CDR3 consists of 14 residues. The germline V gene encodes CDR1 LNHDA and CDR2 SQIVND (reference sequence). J gave up 4 bases and V 3 bases, and 4 bases lay outside the gene matches. This chain's CDR3 is CASSIRGRRTEAFF. CDR3 nucleotide sequence: TGTGCCAGTAGTATCAGGGGGCGTCGCACTGAAGCTTTCTTT.

The V gene is TRBV13, the J gene TRBJ2-7, with 14 bases matching TRBD2. The V and J ends lost 5 bases and 0 bases, in that order; junction bases with no gene match: 9. Looked up from germline, CDR1 is PRHDT and CDR2 is FYEKMQ (reference sequence). The CDR3 runs to 18 residues. This CDR3 reads CASSARTSGGTSSYEQYF. CDR3 in DNA: TGTGCCAGCAGCGCCCGGACTAGCGGGGGGACTAGCTCCTACGAGCAGTACTTC.

This clone was seen a handful of times. This rearrangement joins TRBV13 to TRBJ1-3, with a tentative D call TRBD1 (5 bases). The germline CDR1 and CDR2 sequences are PRHDT and FYEKMQ (reference sequence). The CDR3 has 16 residues. V shed 0 bases and J shed 8 bases, with 17 bases lying between them. CDR3 in amino acids: CASSLGRGKKVYTIYF. The CDR3 bases are TGTGCCAGCAGCTTAGGGCGGGGGAAGAAGGTGTACACCATATATTTT.

This chain uses TRBV5-1 with TRBJ2-3; perhaps TRBD2 as D (5 bases). This CDR3 has 13 amino acids. V lost 1 base, J lost 6 bases, and 9 bases lay in between. The V gene's germline CDR1 is SGHRS and CDR2 YFSETQ. The CDR3 coding sequence is TGCGCCAGCAGCTTGCGGGGTGAGGATACGCAGTATTTT. It is translated as CASSLRGEDTQYF.

The genes are TRBV7-9 and TRBJ2-2, with D unclear. CDR1 is SEHNR and CDR2 is FQNEAQ in the germline V gene (reference sequence). Trimming removed 5 bases at V and 2 bases at J, with 6 bases between. This CDR3 comprises 13 residues. In DNA, the CDR3 is TGTGCCAGCAGCCCTCTAAACACCGGGGAGCTGTTTTTT. Translated, it gives CASSPLNTGELFF.

The V call is TRBV2, the J call TRBJ1-1; TRBD1 might be the D (6 bases). Trimming pared 5 bases from V and 0 bases from J, leaving 13 bases between. Per the germline V gene, CDR1 is SNHLY and CDR2 is FYNNEI. The CDR3 is 15 residues long. CDR3: CASSLGQSMNTEAFF. The CDR3 DNA follows: TGTGCCAGCAGTCTAGGACAGAGCATGAACACTGAAGCTTTCTTT.

The chain uses TRBV6-5 and TRBJ2-3; the D is unclear. The CDR3 loop spans 12 amino acids. The ends were cut back, 3 bases at V and 5 bases at J, with 6 bases in the middle. Germline V gene sequence: CDR1 MNHEY, CDR2 SVGAGI. The CDR3 sequence is CASSYGEDTQYF. DNA for the CDR3: TGTGCCAGCAGTTATGGAGAAGATACGCAGTATTTT.

The J gene is TRBJ1-2, the V gene TRBV7-2, with D possibly TRBD1 on 5 matching bases. Germline CDR1 is SGHTA and CDR2 is FQGNSA. There are 16 residues in the CDR3. V lost 5 bases, J lost 1 base, and 17 bases lay in between. The CDR3 here is CASSKRQSPVNYGYTF. As DNA, the CDR3 is TGTGCCAGCAGCAAGCGACAGTCGCCCGTTAACTATGGCTACACCTTC.

Note on this clone: One end of the junction does not line up with germline, which may come from a read error. The J gene is TRBJ1-1, the V gene TRBV11-3; D unresolved. This CDR3 spans 13 amino acids. Germline V CDR1 and CDR2: SGHNT, YENEEA. The CDR3 sequence is CTSRKRMNTEAFF. The DNA of the CDR3 is TGTACCAGCAGAAAGAGGATGAACACTGAAGCTTTCTTT. The complete variable domain, with remaining parts taken from reference TRBV11-3 and TRBJ1-1, reads EAGVVQSPRYKIIEKKQPVAFWCNPISGHNTLYWYLQNLGQGPELLIRYENEEAVDDSQLPKDRFSAERLKGVDSTLKIQPAELGDSAVYLCTSRKRMNTEAFFGQGTRLTVV.

The chain employs TRBV12-5 and TRBJ1-1, with D unclear. CDR1 and CDR2 (germline): LGHNT, FRNRAP. The CDR3 runs 12 residues. V gave up 6 bases and J gave up 8 bases, with 13 bases separating them. CDR3 residues: CASGDRWAEAFF. The CDR3 DNA reads TGTGCTAGTGGCGACCGGTGGGCCGAAGCTTTCTTT. Combining the CDR3 with reference TRBV12-5 and TRBJ1-1 gives the whole variable domain DARVTQTPRHKVTEMGQEVTMRCQPILGHNTVFWYRQTMMQGLELLAYFRNRAPLDDSGMPKDRFSAEMPDATLATLKIQPSEPRDSAVYFCASGDRWAEAFFGQGTRLTVV.

The chain employs TRBV27 and TRBJ2-3, with 14 bases identical to TRBD2. There are 20 residues in the CDR3. CDR1 and CDR2 from the germline V gene are MNHEY and SMNVEV (reference sequence). V trimming: 2 bases; J trimming: 9 bases; junction bases outside the gene matches: 19. The CDR3 DNA reads as TGTGCCAGCAGTTTAAAACCGACTAGCGGGGGGGTCCCACCGGGGGAAACGCAGTATTTT. Protein: CASSLKPTSGGVPPGETQYF.

This clone showed up just a few times. This chain connects TRBV19 to TRBJ2-7; the match to TRBD2 covers 11 bases. The CDR3 totals 18 residues. V gave up 5 bases and J gave up 0 bases; unmatched junction bases: 12. Germline values: CDR1 LNHDA, CDR2 SQIVND (reference sequence). This CDR3 reads CASSPRTSGLASSYEQYF. CDR3 DNA sequence: TGTGCCAGTAGTCCAAGGACTAGCGGGCTGGCAAGCTCCTACGAGCAGTACTTC.

The chain has TRBV27 and TRBJ2-7, with 9 bases identical to TRBD1. Germline CDR1 MNHEY, CDR2 SMNVEV (reference sequence). CDR3 size: 13 residues. V lost 8 bases and J lost 5; bases outside the gene matches: 7. In DNA form, the CDR3 reads TGTGCCAGCCACCTACAGGGGGCGGACGAGCAGTACTTC. This sequence encodes CASHLQGADEQYF.

The V gene is TRBV4-3, the J gene TRBJ2-3; the match to TRBD2 covers 10 bases. CDR1 and CDR2 from the germline V gene are LGHNA and YSLEER. V trimming: 0 bases; J trimming: 4 bases; junction bases outside the gene matches: 7. The CDR3 length is 17 residues. The CDR3 region is CASSQEGSSGGSDTQYF. In DNA, the CDR3 is TGCGCCAGCAGCCAAGAAGGGTCTAGCGGGGGCTCAGATACGCAGTATTTT.

This clone was seen a few times. This chain uses TRBV5-6 with TRBJ1-4, with TRBD1 matching 10 bases. V shed 4 bases, J shed 6 bases, and the junction held 3 bases outside the gene matches. Germline loops: CDR1 SGHDT, CDR2 YYEEEE. The CDR3 totals 14 residues. The CDR3 region has the DNA TGTGCCAGCAGCCCCGGGACAGGGGATGAAAAACTGTTTTTT. This codes for CASSPGTGDEKLFF. The complete variable domain, with remaining parts taken from reference TRBV5-6 and TRBJ1-4, reads DAGVTQSPTHLIKTRGQQVTLRCSPKSGHDTVSWYQQALGQGPQFIFQYYEEEERQRGNFPDRFSGHQFPNYSSELNVNALLLGDSALYLCASSPGTGDEKLFFGSGTQLSVL.

This clone turned up a few times. V and J are TRBV5-1 and TRBJ2-1; 8 bases map to TRBD2. Trimming took 5 bases from V and 5 from J; bases not matched to a gene: 15. This CDR3 has 17 residues. Germline loops: CDR1 SGHRS, CDR2 YFSETQ. CDR3 nucleotide sequence: TGCGCCAGCAGAAATCCACTAGCGGCCCCAGCGGACAATGAGCAGTTCTTC. Encoded protein: CASRNPLAAPADNEQFF.

The genes are TRBV5-4 and TRBJ1-1; TRBD1 aligns across 8 bases. CDR3 length equals 15 residues. Germline V gives CDR1 SGHNT, CDR2 YYREEE (reference sequence). After removal of 4 bases from V and 3 bases from J, the junction contained 8 bases not matched to a gene. CDR3 in amino acids: CASSPYRGDDTEAFF. CDR3 in DNA: TGTGCCAGCAGCCCCTACAGGGGGGATGACACTGAAGCTTTCTTT.